The T cell receptor (beta chain) under discussion was sequenced for a study of blood T cells in healthy people across ages. Study conclusions and caveats: Per million T cells, TCR beta diversity dropped roughly linearly as age increased. More naive CD4+ cells and higher diversity were found in long-lived than in aged donors.

As regards this clonotype: Its antigen is as yet unknown.

Using a J-beta primer mix together with a sample-barcoded 5' primer, a second PCR was run for about 6 to 11 cycles. TCRdb analysed the 5' RACE reads with MiXCR anew, one entry per CDR3 protein. The table lists 540,000 or so distinct CDR3 sequences, roughly 48% of them singletons. A minimum of 6 micrograms of total RNA was extracted per sample. The CDR3 spans 16 residues. CDR1 KGHDR and CDR2 SFDVKD come from the germline V gene. The trim removed 3 bases at V and 6 bases at J, leaving 9 bases unmatched. The V gene is TRBV24-1, the J gene TRBJ2-2, with 7 bases fitting TRBD1. The source of this sequence is a man of 80 years or more in good health. Sequencing was carried out using blood. The CDR3 DNA is TGTGCCACCAGTGATCCGAACCGACAGGGTTCCGGGGAGCTGTTTTTT. Encoded protein: CATSDPNRQGSGELFF.